This TCR beta chain was recorded in a study of blood T cell repertoires in COVID-19. Whole-study context: In each case, the material was cDNA or gDNA derived from T cells, B-cell-depleted T cells, or PBMCs.

V dropped 1 base and J dropped 7; count of bases not matched to a gene: 16. The CDR3 length is 18 residues. Germline CDR1 and CDR2: SGHDN and FVKESK. Original analysis: Estimation of nucleated cell counts relied on the amplification of reference gene primers. The assay was immunoSEQ multiplex PCR, and TCRdb's table has in-frame clones only and misses some. That table furnishes V, J and clone size, whereas the DNA furnished D and trimming. Counted here are around 270,000 clones, approximately 88% occurring once; the ten biggest clones make up 3% to 3.5%. Sequenced input: PBMCs or T cells enriched from blood (not recorded which). The sequence came from a woman in her 40s who had been exposed to COVID-19. The rearrangement uses TRBV14 and TRBJ1-2; 9 nucleotides line up with TRBD1. The CDR3 DNA reads TGTGCCAGCAGCCAAGTCGGGACAGGGCCCGCGCCTACGGGTGGCTACACCTTC. Amino acids: CASSQVGTGPAPTGGYTF.